This T cell receptor beta chain was obtained from a study of T-cell memory formation after mild COVID-19. Looking at the study overall: Across donors, TCR clusters were largely donor specific. Study-wide points: Day 15 to 85 contractors were CD4/CD8 balanced; later expanders leaned CD4+. Some clones that responded turned up in pre-infection memory, which suggests that cross-reactive memory joined in.

The CDR3 spans 15 residues. Per the germline V gene, CDR1 is SQVTM and CDR2 is ANQGSEA. V lost 3 bases, J lost 5 bases, and 8 bases stayed unmatched. This clonotype was observed a few times. Antigen: not known. TCRdb redid the calling of the 5' RACE reads with MiXCR, one entry per CDR3 protein. The repertoire holds about 320,000 distinct CDR3 sequences, with 13% to 15% as singletons. The chain recombines TRBV29-1 with TRBJ2-5, with 11 bases aligning to TRBD1. Sequences were obtained from PBMCs or a T cell subset sorted from them (not recorded which). This TCR was sampled from a man younger than 30 who had mild COVID-19 (a few samples of this study predate the infection). Cell type and time point are not known. The CDR3 DNA follows: TGCAGCGTTGACCGGACAGGGGGCGAGTTGGAGACCCAGTACTTC. Its translation: CSVDRTGGELETQYF.